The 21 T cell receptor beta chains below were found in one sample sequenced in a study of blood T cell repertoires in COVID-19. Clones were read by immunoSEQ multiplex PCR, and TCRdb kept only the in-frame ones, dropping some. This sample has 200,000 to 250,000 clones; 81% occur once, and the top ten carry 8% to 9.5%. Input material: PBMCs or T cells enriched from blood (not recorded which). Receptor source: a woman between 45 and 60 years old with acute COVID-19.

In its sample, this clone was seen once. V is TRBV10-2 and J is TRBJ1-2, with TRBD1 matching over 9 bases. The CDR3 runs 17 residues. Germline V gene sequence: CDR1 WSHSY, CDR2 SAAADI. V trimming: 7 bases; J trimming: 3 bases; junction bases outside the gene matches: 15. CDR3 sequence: CASNGQGQVGSDYGYTF. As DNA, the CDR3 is TGCGCCAGCAATGGACAGGGGCAAGTTGGTTCTGACTATGGCTACACCTTC.

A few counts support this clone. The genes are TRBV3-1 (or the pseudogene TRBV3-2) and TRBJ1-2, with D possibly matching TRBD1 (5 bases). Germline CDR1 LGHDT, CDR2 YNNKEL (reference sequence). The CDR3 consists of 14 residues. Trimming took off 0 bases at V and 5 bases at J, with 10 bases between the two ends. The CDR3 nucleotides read TGTGCCAGCAGCCAAGAGGGAAAGGGGTATGGCTACACCTTC. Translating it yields CASSQEGKGYGYTF.

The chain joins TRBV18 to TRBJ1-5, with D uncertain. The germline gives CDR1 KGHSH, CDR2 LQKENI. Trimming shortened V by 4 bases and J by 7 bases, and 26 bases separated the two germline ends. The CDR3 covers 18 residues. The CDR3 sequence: CASSLQLTSRAGEQPQHF. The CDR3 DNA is TGTGCCAGCTCACTACAATTAACATCCCGGGCCGGGGAGCAGCCCCAGCATTTT. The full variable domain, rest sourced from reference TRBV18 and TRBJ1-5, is NAGVMQNPRHLVRRRGQEARLRCSPMKGHSHVYWYRQLPEEGLKFMVYLQKENIIDESGMPKERFSAEFPKEGPSILRIQQVVRGDSAAYFCASSLQLTSRAGEQPQHFGDGTRLSIL.

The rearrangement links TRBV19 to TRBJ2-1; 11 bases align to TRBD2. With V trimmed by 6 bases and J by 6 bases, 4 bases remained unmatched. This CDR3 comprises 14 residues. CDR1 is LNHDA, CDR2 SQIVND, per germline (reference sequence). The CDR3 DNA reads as TGTGCCAGTAGCTTAGCGGGGGGGGGCAATGAGCAGTTCTTC. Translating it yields CASSLAGGGNEQFF.

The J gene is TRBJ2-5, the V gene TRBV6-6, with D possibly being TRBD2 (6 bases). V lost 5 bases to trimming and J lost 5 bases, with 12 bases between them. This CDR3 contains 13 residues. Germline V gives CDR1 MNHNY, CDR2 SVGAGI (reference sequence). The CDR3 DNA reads TGTGCCAGCAGTCCGGGACTGTGGGAGACCCAGTACTTC. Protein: CASSPGLWETQYF.

The chain's CDR3 is CASSQEGGYEQYF. The CDR3, as DNA: TGCGCCAGCAGCCAAGAGGGGGGCTACGAGCAGTACTTC. The genes are TRBV4-1 and TRBJ2-7; D is possibly TRBD2 (6 bases). Germline V gene sequence: CDR1 MGHRA, CDR2 YSYEKL. V lost 0 bases to trimming and J lost 3 bases, with 6 bases between them. This CDR3 has 13 residues.

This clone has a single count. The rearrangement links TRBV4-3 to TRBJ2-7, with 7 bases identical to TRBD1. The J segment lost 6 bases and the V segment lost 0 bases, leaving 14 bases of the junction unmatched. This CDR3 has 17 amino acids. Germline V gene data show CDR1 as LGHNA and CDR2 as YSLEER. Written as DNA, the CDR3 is TGCGCCAGCAGCCAAGATCCGGGTGGGACAGCAATCATCGAGCAGTACTTC. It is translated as CASSQDPGGTAIIEQYF.

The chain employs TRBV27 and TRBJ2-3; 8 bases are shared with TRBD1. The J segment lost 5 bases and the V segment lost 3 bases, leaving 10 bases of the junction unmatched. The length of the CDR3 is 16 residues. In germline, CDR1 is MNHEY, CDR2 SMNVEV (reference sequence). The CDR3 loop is CASSFQQGGRGDTQYF. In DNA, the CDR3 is TGTGCCAGCAGTTTCCAACAGGGGGGCCGGGGAGATACGCAGTATTTT.

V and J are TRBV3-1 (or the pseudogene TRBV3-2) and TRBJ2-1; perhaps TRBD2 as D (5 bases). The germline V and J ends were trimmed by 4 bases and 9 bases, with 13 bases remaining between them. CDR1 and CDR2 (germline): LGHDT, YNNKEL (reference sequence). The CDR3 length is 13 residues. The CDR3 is CASSPYGGVEQFF. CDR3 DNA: TGTGCCAGCAGCCCATACGGAGGCGTTGAGCAGTTCTTC.

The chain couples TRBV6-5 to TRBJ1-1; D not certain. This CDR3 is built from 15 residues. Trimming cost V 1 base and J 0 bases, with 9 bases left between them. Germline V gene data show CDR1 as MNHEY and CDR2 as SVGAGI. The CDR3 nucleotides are TGTGCCAGCAGTTACTTGGTACAGCTGAACACTGAAGCTTTCTTT. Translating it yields CASSYLVQLNTEAFF.

The CDR3 DNA is TGTGCCAGCAGCTTAGATTCTACGGGAGCGAAGACCCAGTACTTC. The encoded protein is CASSLDSTGAKTQYF. The V call is TRBV11-2, the J call TRBJ2-5; perhaps TRBD2 as D (6 bases). CDR1 is SGHAT and CDR2 is FQNNGV in the germline V gene. The CDR3 extends over 15 amino acids. The V end lost 0 bases, the J end lost 6 bases, and 14 bases lay between the germline ends.

The CDR3 sequence is CSATEFYEQYF. CDR3 sequence (DNA): TGCAGTGCAACAGAGTTCTACGAGCAGTACTTC. The chain uses TRBV20-1 and TRBJ2-7, with unresolved D. This CDR3 is 11 amino acids long. Looked up from germline, CDR1 is DFQATT and CDR2 is SNEGSKA (reference sequence). V lost 6 bases and J 3 bases, leaving 9 bases between the germline ends.

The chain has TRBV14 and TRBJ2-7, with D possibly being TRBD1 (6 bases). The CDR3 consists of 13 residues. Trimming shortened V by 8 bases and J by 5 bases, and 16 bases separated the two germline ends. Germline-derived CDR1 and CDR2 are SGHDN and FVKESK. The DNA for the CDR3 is TGTGCCAGCCGGAGCAGGGGAAACGACGAGCAGTACTTC. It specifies CASRSRGNDEQYF.

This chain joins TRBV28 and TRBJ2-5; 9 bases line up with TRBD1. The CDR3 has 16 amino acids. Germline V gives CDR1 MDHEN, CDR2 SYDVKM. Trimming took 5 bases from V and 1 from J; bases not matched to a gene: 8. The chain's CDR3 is CASSQLGTGFQETQYF. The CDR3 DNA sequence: TGTGCCAGCAGTCAACTCGGGACAGGGTTCCAAGAGACCCAGTACTTC. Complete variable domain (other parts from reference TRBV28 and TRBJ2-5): DVKVTQSSRYLVKRTGEKVFLECVQDMDHENMFWYRQDPGLGLRLIYFSYDVKMKEKGDIPEGYSVSREKKERFSLILESASTNQTSMYLCASSQLGTGFQETQYFGPGTRLLVL.

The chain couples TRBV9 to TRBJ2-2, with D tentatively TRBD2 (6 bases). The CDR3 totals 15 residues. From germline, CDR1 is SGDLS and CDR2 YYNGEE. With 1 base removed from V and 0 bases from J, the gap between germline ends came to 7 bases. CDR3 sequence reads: CASSVSGANTGELFF. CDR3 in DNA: TGTGCCAGCAGCGTATCGGGGGCGAACACCGGGGAGCTGTTTTTT.

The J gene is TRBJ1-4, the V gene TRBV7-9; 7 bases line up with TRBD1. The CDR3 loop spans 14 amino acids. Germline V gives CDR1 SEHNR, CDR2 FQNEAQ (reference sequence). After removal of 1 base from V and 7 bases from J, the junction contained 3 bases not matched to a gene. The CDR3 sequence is CASSLGQGVEKLFF. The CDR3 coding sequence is TGTGCCAGCAGCTTAGGCCAGGGGGTTGAAAAACTGTTTTTT.

Written as DNA, the CDR3 is TGCAGCGCAGGGACAGGGGGCAACTATGGCTACACCTTC. Its protein product is CSAGTGGNYGYTF. V is TRBV29-1 and J is TRBJ1-2; TRBD1 agrees at 12 bases. The CDR3 spans 13 residues. V lost 7 bases to trimming and J lost 2 bases; unmatched junction nucleotides: 2. Germline V gives CDR1 SQVTM, CDR2 ANQGSEA.

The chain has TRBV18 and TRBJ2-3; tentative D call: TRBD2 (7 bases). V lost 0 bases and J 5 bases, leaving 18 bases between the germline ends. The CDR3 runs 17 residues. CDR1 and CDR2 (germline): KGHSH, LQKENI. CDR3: CASSPPTGAGVGDTQYF. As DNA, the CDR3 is TGTGCCAGCTCACCACCCACGGGGGCGGGAGTTGGAGATACGCAGTATTTT.

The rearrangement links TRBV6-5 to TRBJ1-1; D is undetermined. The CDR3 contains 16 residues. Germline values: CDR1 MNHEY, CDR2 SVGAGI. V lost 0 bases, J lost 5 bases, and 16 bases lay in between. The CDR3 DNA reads TGTGCCAGCAGTTACTCCCAGGTTATATATCGTACTGAAGCTTTCTTT. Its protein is CASSYSQVIYRTEAFF.

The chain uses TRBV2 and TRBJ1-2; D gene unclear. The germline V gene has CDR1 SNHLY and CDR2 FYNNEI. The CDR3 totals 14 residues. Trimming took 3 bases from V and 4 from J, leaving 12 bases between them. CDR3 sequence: CASSDPEDFYGYTF. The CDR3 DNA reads TGTGCCAGCAGTGACCCAGAGGATTTCTATGGCTACACCTTC. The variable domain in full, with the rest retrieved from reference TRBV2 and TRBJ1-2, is EPEVTQTPSHQVTQMGQEVILRCVPISNHLYFYWYRQILGQKVEFLVSFYNNEISEKSEIFDDQFSVERPDGSNFTLKIRSTKLEDSAMYFCASSDPEDFYGYTFGSGTRLTVV.

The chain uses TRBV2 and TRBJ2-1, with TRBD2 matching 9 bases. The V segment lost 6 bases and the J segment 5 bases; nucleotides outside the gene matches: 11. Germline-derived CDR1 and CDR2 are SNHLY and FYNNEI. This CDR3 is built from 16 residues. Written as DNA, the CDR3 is TGTGCCAGCAGAGAGGGGCTAGCGGGGCACCACAATGAGCAGTTCTTC. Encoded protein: CASREGLAGHHNEQFF.